The rows below give T cell receptor beta chains drawn from one sample of a study of brain T cells in children with intractable seizures. The method was immunoSEQ multiplex PCR; TCRdb's version includes in-frame clones alone and lacks a portion of them. The sample holds about 80,000 clones, roughly 89% seen once. The starting material was peripheral blood, obtained at surgery. These TCRs come from a girl aged 2 to 10 with Rasmussen encephalitis and intractable seizures. CDR3s include the opening cysteine and the closing phenylalanine or tryptophan. The D gene is left open where the match is weak. Expanded clones are given a class, and other clones once, few, many or no size at all.

abundance	d_gene	j_gene	v_gene	CDR3nt	CDR3aa
NA	NA	TRBJ2-6	TRBV19	TGTGCCAGTTCTCCCCTGAGGGGCTCTGGGGCCAACGTCCTGACTTTC	CASSPLRGSGANVLTF
once	TRBD2	TRBJ2-1	TRBV10-3	TGTGCCATCAGGCGGGGGGACCTGTCATATGAGCAGTTCTTC	CAIRRGDLSYEQFF
NA	NA	TRBJ1-1	TRBV27	TGTGCCAGCAGTTTAGGAGGGAACACTGAAGCTTTCTTT	CASSLGGNTEAFF
NA	NA	TRBJ1-2	TRBV5-5	TGTGCCAGCAGCTTGGTGCAGACAAACTATGGCTACACCTTC	CASSLVQTNYGYTF
NA	NA	TRBJ1-6	TRBV30	TGTGCCTGGAGTGGGGGAATGGGGGATAATTCACCCCTCCACTTT	CAWSGGMGDNSPLHF
NA	TRBD1	TRBJ1-5	TRBV2	TGTGCCAGCAGTGGAAGGGGGCGCGAGGATCAGCCCCAGCATTTT	CASSGRGREDQPQHF
once	NA	TRBJ1-4	TRBV15	TGTGCCACCAGCAGACGGATCTCAACTAATGAAAAACTGTTTTTT	CATSRRISTNEKLFF
NA	NA	TRBJ2-7	TRBV7-2	TGTGCCAGCAGCTTAGGGACGGCCTCCTACGAGCAGTACTTC	CASSLGTASYEQYF
NA	NA	TRBJ2-7	TRBV5-6	TGTGCCAGCAGCCAACCCCTCCACCCCATCGGTGAGCAGTACTTC	CASSQPLHPIGEQYF
NA	TRBD1	TRBJ1-3	TRBV19	TGTGCCAGTAGTCCCTTCGACAGGGCTGGAAACACCATATATTTT	CASSPFDRAGNTIYF
NA	TRBD1	TRBJ1-1	TRBV7-9	TGTGCCAGCAGCTTAGGTGGCGGGACAGGGGCCACTGAAGCTTTCTTT	CASSLGGGTGATEAFF
NA	NA	TRBJ2-7	TRBV5-5	TGTGCCAGCAGCTTGGGAGGACTTCCGTTCGAGCAGTACTTC	CASSLGGLPFEQYF
once	NA	TRBJ2-1	TRBV7-6	TGTGCCAGCAGCCCTGGGTGGGGAGCGGACCCATCCAACAATGAGCAGTTCTTC	CASSPGWGADPSNNEQFF
NA	NA	TRBJ1-1	TRBV3-1/TRBV3-2	TGTGCCAGCAGCCAAAGGATTCGTGGAGCTTTCTTT	CASSQRIRGAFF
NA	NA	TRBJ2-3	TRBV10-3	TGTGCCATCAGCCGCGGGACAGATACGCAGTATTTT	CAISRGTDTQYF
NA	TRBD2	TRBJ2-7	TRBV7-9	TGTGCCAGTTTTTCTAGCGGGAGTTCCTACGAGCAGTACTTC	CASFSSGSSYEQYF
NA	TRBD2	TRBJ2-3	TRBV27	TGTGCCAGCACTCTTAGCGGGGCCACAGATACGCAGTATTTT	CASTLSGATDTQYF
NA	NA	TRBJ1-6	TRBV4-2	TGTGCCAGCAGCCAAGGAGCGACAGATAATTCACCCCTCCACTTT	CASSQGATDNSPLHF
NA	TRBD1	TRBJ1-3	TRBV9	TGTGCCAGCAGCTCAGGGGGGACGGAGGGAAACACCATATATTTT	CASSSGGTEGNTIYF
NA	NA	TRBJ2-7	TRBV5-1	TGCGCCAGCAGCCCGGACGGGTTCTACGAGCAGTACTTC	CASSPDGFYEQYF
NA	TRBD1	TRBJ2-3	TRBV18	TGTGCCAGCTCACCGGGACAGGGGGTCACAGATACGCAGTATTTT	CASSPGQGVTDTQYF
NA	TRBD2	TRBJ2-5	TRBV11-3	TGTGCCAGCAGCAGAGGGGCTAGCGGGGGGGAGACCCAGTACTTC	CASSRGASGGETQYF
NA	TRBD1	TRBJ2-3	TRBV5-4	TGTGCCAGCAGGGTGGGACAGGGGGGTTCCACAGATACGCAGTATTTT	CASRVGQGGSTDTQYF
NA	NA	TRBJ2-1	TRBV30	TGTGCCTGGAGACTAGGAGGATTCTCCTACAATGAGCAGTTCTTC	CAWRLGGFSYNEQFF
NA	NA	TRBJ2-6	TRBV18	TGTGCCAGCTCACCGAAGAAAGAAGATCTATGGGCCTCTGGGGCCAACGTCCTGACTTTC	CASSPKKEDLWASGANVLTF
NA	NA	TRBJ2-7	TRBV19	TGTGCCAGTAGTATTGGTACCTACGAGCAGTACTTC	CASSIGTYEQYF
NA	NA	TRBJ1-4	TRBV19	TGTGCCAGTAGTACCGGGAGTGATGAAAAACTGTTTTTT	CASSTGSDEKLFF
NA	NA	TRBJ2-1	TRBV14	TGTGCCAGCAGCCCCTACAACAATGAGCAGTTCTTC	CASSPYNNEQFF
NA	NA	TRBJ1-6	TRBV30	TGTGCCTGGAACACAGGACCCAATTCACCCCTCCACTTT	CAWNTGPNSPLHF
NA	NA	TRBJ2-1	TRBV3-1/TRBV3-2	TGTGCCAGCAGCCAAGCTAAGCCTCTCGCCTACAATGAGCAGTTCTTC	CASSQAKPLAYNEQFF
NA	TRBD1	TRBJ1-5	TRBV5-5	TGTGCCAGCAGCTTGTTGGCAGGGGGCGAGCCCCAGCATTTT	CASSLLAGGEPQHF
NA	TRBD2	TRBJ2-1	TRBV28	TGTGCCAGCAGTCCCGCCGGGGGGAGCGTCTCGTATGAGCAGTTCTTC	CASSPAGGSVSYEQFF
NA	NA	TRBJ1-1	TRBV25-1	TGTGCCAGCAGGAGACCGGGCCCCCCAACGGGTGAAGCTTTCTTT	CASRRPGPPTGEAFF
NA	NA	TRBJ2-2	TRBV3-1/TRBV3-2	TGTGCCAGCAGCCTGCAGGGTTCCGGGGAGCTGTTTTTT	CASSLQGSGELFF
NA	NA	TRBJ2-3	TRBV19	TGTGCCAGTAGTCCCCGAAACACAGATACGCAGTATTTT	CASSPRNTDTQYF
NA	TRBD2	TRBJ2-1	TRBV9	TGTGCCAGCAGCACCCCGGGACTACAAGAGCAGTTCTTC	CASSTPGLQEQFF
once	NA	TRBJ2-3	TRBV7-6	TGTGCCAGCACCTTGGGCGGCACAGATACGCAGTATTTT	CASTLGGTDTQYF
NA	TRBD1	TRBJ2-7	TRBV28	TGTGCCAGCAGAATAATAAATCCCGGGACAGTTTCCTACGAGCAGTACTTC	CASRIINPGTVSYEQYF
NA	TRBD1	TRBJ1-2	TRBV3-1/TRBV3-2	TGTGCCAGCAGCCCCACTCCTCAGGGGGTTAATGGCTACACCTTC	CASSPTPQGVNGYTF
medium-sized	TRBD2	TRBJ2-1	TRBV5-6	TGTGCCAGCGGACTAGCGGGATACAATGAGCAGTTCTTC	CASGLAGYNEQFF
NA	NA	TRBJ1-5	TRBV15	TGTGCCACCAGCAGAGTACGCGGTAGCAATCAGCCCCAGCATTTT	CATSRVRGSNQPQHF
NA	NA	TRBJ1-5	TRBV11-2	TGTGCCAGCAGCTCTGGACCGAGCAATCAGCCCCAGCATTTT	CASSSGPSNQPQHF
NA	TRBD1	TRBJ1-2	TRBV3-1/TRBV3-2	TGTGCCAGCAGCCCGACAGGGGTCTATGGCTACACCTTC	CASSPTGVYGYTF
NA	NA	TRBJ1-1	TRBV10-1	TGCGCCAGCTCGAACTACAGGAAGAACACTGAAGCTTTCTTT	CASSNYRKNTEAFF
NA	NA	TRBJ1-2	TRBV10-1	TGCGCCAGCAGTGAGTCGGGGCGCGGCGGCTACACCTTC	CASSESGRGGYTF
NA	NA	TRBJ1-5	TRBV2	TGTGCCAGCAGTGAAGCGCTTTCGCCCCAGCATTTT	CASSEALSPQHF
NA	NA	TRBJ1-5	TRBV2	TGTGCCAGCAGTGCCAGAGAGGGTCAGCCCCAGCATTTT	CASSAREGQPQHF
NA	NA	TRBJ1-2	TRBV2	TGTGCCAGCAGTGAATTGTCTAGGAGAAACTATGGCTACACCTTC	CASSELSRRNYGYTF
NA	NA	TRBJ1-1	TRBV5-4	TGTGCCAGCAGCTTCATGGGCTGGGGGAACACTGAAGCTTTCTTT	CASSFMGWGNTEAFF
NA	NA	TRBJ2-6	TRBV30	TGTGCCGGCCGATCTGGGGCCAACGTCCTGACTTTC	CAGRSGANVLTF
NA	NA	TRBJ2-3	TRBV5-6	TGTGCCAGCAGCCGCCGAGATACGCAGTATTTT	CASSRRDTQYF
NA	TRBD1	TRBJ1-1	TRBV29-1	TGCAGCGCCGCGCCCCGGGACAGGGGTTTACCCGACGCTGAAGCTTTCTTT	CSAAPRDRGLPDAEAFF
NA	NA	TRBJ2-1	TRBV6-1	TGTGCCAGCAGTGAAAACTGGGGCAGTACCCTCTACAATGAGCAGTTCTTC	CASSENWGSTLYNEQFF
NA	NA	TRBJ2-5	TRBV18	TGTGCCAGCTCCCAAACCTCCCCGCTCCGGGACCAGGCTAAAGAGACCCAGTACTTC	CASSQTSPLRDQAKETQYF
NA	NA	TRBJ2-2	TRBV5-1	TGCGCCAGCCTAGCGAACACCGGGGAGCTGTTTTTT	CASLANTGELFF